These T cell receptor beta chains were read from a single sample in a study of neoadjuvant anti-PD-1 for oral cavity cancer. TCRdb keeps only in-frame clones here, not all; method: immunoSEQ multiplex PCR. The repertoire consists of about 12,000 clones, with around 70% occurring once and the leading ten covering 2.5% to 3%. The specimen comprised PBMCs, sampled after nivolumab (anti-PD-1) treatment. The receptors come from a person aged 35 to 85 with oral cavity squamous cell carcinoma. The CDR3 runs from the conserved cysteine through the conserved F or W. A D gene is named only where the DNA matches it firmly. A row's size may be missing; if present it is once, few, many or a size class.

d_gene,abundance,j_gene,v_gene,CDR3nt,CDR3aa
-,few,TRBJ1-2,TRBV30,TGTGCCTGGAGTCGGGCCTTCTATTCGGACGGCTACACCTTC,CAWSRAFYSDGYTF
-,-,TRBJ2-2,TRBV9,TGTGCCAGCAGCGTTCGTCCAGGGGAGAACACCGGGGAGCTGTTTTTT,CASSVRPGENTGELFF
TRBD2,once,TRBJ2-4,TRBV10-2,TGCGCCAGCAGTGATACTGTTAGCGGGGCTGTCATTCAGTACTTC,CASSDTVSGAVIQYF
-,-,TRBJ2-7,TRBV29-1,TGCAGCGTTGAATCAGCTCTTACCTACGAGCAGTACTTC,CSVESALTYEQYF
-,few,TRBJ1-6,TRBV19,TGTGCCAGTAATGAACCGACCTATAATTCACCCCTCCACTTT,CASNEPTYNSPLHF
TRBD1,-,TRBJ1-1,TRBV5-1,TGCGCCAGCAGCTTGACAGGGGATCAGGACACTGAAGCTTTCTTT,CASSLTGDQDTEAFF
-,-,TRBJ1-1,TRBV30,TGTGCCTGGAGTGTGGGCTTGAACACTGAAGCTTTCTTT,CAWSVGLNTEAFF
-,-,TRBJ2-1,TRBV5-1,TGCGCCAGCAGCTTGACACACCAGGGGAACAATGAGCAGTTCTTC,CASSLTHQGNNEQFF
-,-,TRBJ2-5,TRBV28,TGTGCCAGCAGTTCCCCCCCAGGGCAAGAGACCCAGTACTTC,CASSSPPGQETQYF
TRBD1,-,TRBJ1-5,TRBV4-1,TGCGCCAGCAGCCAATCGACAGGGTTCAATCAGCCCCAGCATTTT,CASSQSTGFNQPQHF
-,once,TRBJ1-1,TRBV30,TGTGCCTGGAGTGTGGGGGGACGTACTGAAGCTTTCTTT,CAWSVGGRTEAFF
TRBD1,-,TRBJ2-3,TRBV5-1,TGCGCCAGCAGCACCCAGGGGGCGCAGTCAGATACGCAGTATTTT,CASSTQGAQSDTQYF
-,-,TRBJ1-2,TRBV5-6,TGTGCCAGCAGCTTGGCAAGAGGGGCCGGGGGCTACACCTTC,CASSLARGAGGYTF
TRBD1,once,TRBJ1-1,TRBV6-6,TGTGCCAGCAGTTACTCAGAGGGGGCGGAAGCTTTCTTT,CASSYSEGAEAFF
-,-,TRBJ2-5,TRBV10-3,TGTGCCACCACGGGGGATGGGGAGACCCAGTACTTC,CATTGDGETQYF
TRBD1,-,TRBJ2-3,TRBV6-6,TGTGCCGGAAGACAGGGGACATGGGATACGCAGTATTTT,CAGRQGTWDTQYF